This TCR beta chain was retrieved from a study of blood T cell repertoires in COVID-19. Study information: Researchers got acute and convalescent COVID-19 samples from the United States, Italy and Spain.

This clone showed up just once. Other DNA sequences from this sample encode an identical CDR3 as well. Authors' processing steps: Estimates of nucleated cell counts were drawn from the amplification of reference gene primers. This table comes from immunoSEQ multiplex PCR, and its TCRdb copy is limited to in-frame clones, with some not included. V and J calls and clone size are copied from that table; D and trimming were computed from the DNA. This repertoire shows 270,000 or so clones, around 89% found once; its top ten account for 2% to 2.5%. Trimming removed 1 base from V and 5 bases from J; junction bases left unmatched: 0. Germline-derived CDR1 and CDR2 are SGHTA and FQGNSA. The CDR3 sequence is 13 residues long.

This receptor was obtained from a woman aged 60-70 years with COVID-19, enrolled during active disease. The specimen sequenced was peripheral blood. The chain uses TRBV7-2 and TRBJ2-5, with 8 positions matching TRBD2. In DNA, the CDR3 is TGTGCCAGCAGCTTAGGCGGGAGGGAGACCCAGTACTTC. It translates to CASSLGGRETQYF. The complete variable domain, with remaining parts taken from reference TRBV7-2 and TRBJ2-5, reads GAGVSQSPSNKVTEKGKDVELRCDPISGHTALYWYRQSLGQGLEFLIYFQGNSAPDKSGLPSDRFSAERTGGSVSTLTIQRTQQEDSAVYLCASSLGGRETQYFGPGTRLLVL.